The source of this T cell receptor beta chain is a study of blood T cell repertoires in COVID-19. Background on the study: Material from acute and convalescent COVID-19 was sourced from the United States, Italy and Spain. PBMCs, B-cell-depleted T cells, or T cells were the source of the cDNA or gDNA that made up the material.

Looked up from germline, CDR1 is SEHNR and CDR2 is FQNEAQ (reference sequence). The CDR3 consists of 16 residues. V lost 6 bases, J lost 2 bases, and 18 bases lay in between. Original processing methods: Amplification from reference gene primers served as the basis for estimated nucleated cell counts. Produced via immunoSEQ multiplex PCR; TCRdb's table is partial and in-frame only. V, J and clone size are those of that table, while D and trimming were read from the DNA. The table lists 120,000 or so clones, roughly 90% of them singletons. The TCR was taken from a woman of 80 years or more with acute or convalescent COVID-19. Sequencing input: peripheral blood. The chain couples TRBV7-9 to TRBJ2-3; D perhaps matches TRBD1 (5 bases). CDR3: CASRLTVGQITDTQYF. The CDR3 nucleotides read TGTGCCAGCAGGCTGACAGTGGGGCAGATCACAGATACGCAGTATTTT.